These T cell receptor beta chains were read from a single sample in a study of radiotherapy plus CTLA-4 blockade in lung cancer. TCRdb keeps only in-frame clones here, not all; method: immunoSEQ multiplex PCR. Of 85,000 to 120,000 clones listed, 85% to 90% are singletons. The sample in question was peripheral blood, obtained from a patient treated with radiotherapy plus ipilimumab. These receptors were taken from a human donor with non-small cell lung cancer that progressed on radiotherapy plus ipilimumab. Some clones in this sample may be carry-over from other donors' samples. Each CDR3 is given with its conserved first and last residue. The D gene is left open where the match is weak. Clone size is not always given. Where it is, it says once, few, many or a class for expanded clones.

v_call,j_call,clone_size,d_call,cdr3_nt,cdr3_aa
TRBV5-1,TRBJ2-2,-,-,TGCGCCAGCAGCTTGGACCCGGGGGCGCGGACCGGGGAGCTGTTTTTT,CASSLDPGARTGELFF
TRBV11-3,TRBJ2-5,-,-,TGTGCCAGCAGCCGCGGAAGGGAAGAGACCCAGTACTTC,CASSRGREETQYF
TRBV14,TRBJ1-1,-,TRBD1,TGTGCCAGCAGGCCACAGGGGTTCACTGAAGCTTTCTTT,CASRPQGFTEAFF
TRBV4-1,TRBJ1-2,-,-,TGCGCCAGCAGCGAAGCAGGAGCTTACTATGGCTACACCTTC,CASSEAGAYYGYTF
TRBV11-2,TRBJ1-6,-,-,TGTGCCAGCAGCCCAGCCGGGTCACCCCTCCACTTT,CASSPAGSPLHF
TRBV10-3,TRBJ2-4,-,-,TGTGCCATCAGTGCACCCAGGACGCCAAACATTCAGTACTTC,CAISAPRTPNIQYF
TRBV7-8,TRBJ2-7,-,-,TGTGCCAGCAGTCCTATACCCCCCCTAGAGCAGTACTTC,CASSPIPPLEQYF
TRBV9,TRBJ1-4,-,-,TGTGCCGACGAACGGGACCAGGGTCTTGAGTGTGAAAAACTGTTTTTT,CADERDQGLECEKLFF
TRBV27,TRBJ1-5,-,TRBD1,TGTGCCAGCAGTTCCCTGACAGGGGGAAGTCAGCCCCAGCATTTT,CASSSLTGGSQPQHF
TRBV9,TRBJ2-7,-,-,TGTGCCAGCAGCGCCCGAGAGTCACCCGCTCCTACGAAGCAGTACTTC,CASSARESPAPTKQYF
TRBV5-3,TRBJ2-4,-,-,TGTGCCAGAAGCTTGGTGGGACGGTACGGACAAGGGGGGCAGTACTTC,CARSLVGRYGQGGQYF
TRBV9,TRBJ1-3,-,-,TGTGCCAGCAGCGTAGACGTAAGTGGTGGAAACACCATATATTTT,CASSVDVSGGNTIYF
TRBV28,TRBJ2-6,-,-,TGTGCCAGCAGTTTCTCCGACAGTGGACAGGCCAACGTCCTGACTTTC,CASSFSDSGQANVLTF
TRBV9,TRBJ2-5,-,TRBD1,TGTGCCAGCAGTAGATCCCTGGGACAGGAAGAGACCCAGTACTTC,CASSRSLGQEETQYF
TRBV30,TRBJ1-3,-,-,TGTGCCTGGAGTGTCGGAGGTTCTGGAAACACCATATATTTT,CAWSVGGSGNTIYF
TRBV7-2,TRBJ2-3,-,-,TGTGCCAGCAGCTTTACAATGACTAGGCCTAGCACAGATACGCAGTATTTT,CASSFTMTRPSTDTQYF
TRBV4-3,TRBJ2-3,-,-,TGCGCCAGCAGCCAAGCCATGACAGATACGCAGTATTTT,CASSQAMTDTQYF
TRBV5-1,TRBJ1-2,-,TRBD1,TGCGCCAGCAGCTTGGGGACAGGGGACTATGGCTACACCTTC,CASSLGTGDYGYTF
TRBV30,TRBJ1-6,-,TRBD1,TGTGCCTGGAGCCGGCAGACAGGGCTCGATTCACCCCTCCACTTT,CAWSRQTGLDSPLHF
TRBV5-1,TRBJ2-7,-,TRBD1,TGCGCCAGCAGCAAGGGGACAGGAGTGCTCTACGAGCAGTACTTC,CASSKGTGVLYEQYF
TRBV7-2,TRBJ1-2,few,-,TGTGCCAGCAGCTTTTATCCGGGGGACTATGGCTACACCTTC,CASSFYPGDYGYTF
TRBV18,TRBJ1-6,-,-,TGTGCCAGCTCACCCGTCTCGAATTCACCCCTCCACTTT,CASSPVSNSPLHF
TRBV2,TRBJ1-5,-,-,TGTGCCAGCACGGGGGATAGCAATCAGCCCCAGCATTTT,CASTGDSNQPQHF
TRBV28,TRBJ2-7,-,-,TGTGCCAGCAGTGCACCAGGGTTCGAGCAGTACTTC,CASSAPGFEQYF
TRBV19,TRBJ1-6,-,-,TGTGCCAGTACTAGAGGACGCAGTCGAAATTCACCCCTCCACTTT,CASTRGRSRNSPLHF
TRBV27,TRBJ2-2,-,-,TGTGCCAGCAGTTTGGGCAGGTCCGACACCGGGGAGCTGTTTTTT,CASSLGRSDTGELFF
TRBV6-4,TRBJ2-2,few,-,TGTGCCAGCAGTGGGACAGACACCGGGGAGCTGTTTTTT,CASSGTDTGELFF
TRBV11-2,TRBJ2-7,-,-,TGTGCCAGCAGCCGGGCCTTCTCCTACGAGCAGTACTTC,CASSRAFSYEQYF
TRBV5-1,TRBJ1-1,-,TRBD1,TGCGCCAGCAGAGTAGGGGGCGGGACTGAAGCTTTCTTT,CASRVGGGTEAFF
TRBV5-6,TRBJ1-5,-,TRBD1,TGTGCCAGCAGCTTGGGAGGACAGGGGGCACGACAGCCCCAGCATTTT,CASSLGGQGARQPQHF
TRBV4-3,TRBJ1-1,-,-,TGCGCCAGCAGCCATAAAAGCACCGAAGACAACACTGAAGCTTTCTTT,CASSHKSTEDNTEAFF
TRBV7-2,TRBJ2-5,-,TRBD2,TGTGCCAGCAGCTTAGGTGGTAGCGGGGAGTTAAAGAGGACCCAGTACTTC,CASSLGGSGELKRTQYF
TRBV5-1,TRBJ1-4,-,-,TGCGCCAGCAGCCGCGTGACAGGAGATAATGAAAAACTGTTTTTT,CASSRVTGDNEKLFF
TRBV6-5,TRBJ2-1,-,-,TGTGCCAGCAGTTACTCGGTGGGACGACTATTCTTC,CASSYSVGRLFF
TRBV14,TRBJ1-4,-,TRBD1,TGTGCCAGCAGTCCAAGTTTATCCAGGGGGCGTGAAAAACTGTTTTTT,CASSPSLSRGREKLFF
TRBV6-6,TRBJ1-2,-,-,TGTGCCAGCAAAGTTGGCGCTAACTATGGCTACACCTTC,CASKVGANYGYTF
TRBV11-1,TRBJ2-3,once,-,TGTGCCAGCAGCTTATTCCGCTCGGGTGGCACAGATACGCAGTATTTT,CASSLFRSGGTDTQYF
TRBV7-2,TRBJ2-1,-,TRBD2,TGTGCCAGCAGCGGTAGGACTAGCGGGGGCCATGAGCAGTTCTTC,CASSGRTSGGHEQFF
TRBV20-1,TRBJ2-7,-,-,TGCAGTGCCTTGAAAATCGACGAGCAGTACTTC,CSALKIDEQYF
TRBV2,TRBJ1-2,-,TRBD1,TGTGCCTCCACACAGGGGAACTATGGCTACACCTTC,CASTQGNYGYTF
TRBV7-3,TRBJ1-6,-,-,TGTGCCAGCAGCTTATTCGGCGGGAATAATTCACCCCTCCACTTT,CASSLFGGNNSPLHF
TRBV19,TRBJ1-5,-,TRBD1,TGTGCCAGTAGTACAGGGGGAAATCAGCCCCAGCATTTT,CASSTGGNQPQHF
TRBV27,TRBJ1-2,-,-,TGTGCCAGCAGCCACGTGGTGGCCGAGTCCGTTCAAATTGGCTACACCTTC,CASSHVVAESVQIGYTF
TRBV5-1,TRBJ2-6,-,-,TGCGCCAGCAGCTTGACCCCCTTTCTGTTTGCTGGGGCCAACGTCCTGACTTTC,CASSLTPFLFAGANVLTF
TRBV7-2,TRBJ2-2,-,-,TGTGCCAGCAGCTTAACAGGGAAGGTCGGGGAGCTGTTTTTT,CASSLTGKVGELFF
TRBV7-2,TRBJ1-6,-,TRBD1,TGTGCCAGCAGCTGGAGCCGGGACAGGGGATCACCCCTCCACTTT,CASSWSRDRGSPLHF
TRBV9,TRBJ2-1,-,-,TGTGCCAGCAGCCCGGGGGTCCCTTCGTCCAATGAGCAGTTCTTC,CASSPGVPSSNEQFF
TRBV7-2,TRBJ1-2,-,-,TGTGCCAGCAGCTTAGCGCAAGGGTACGATGGCTACACCTTC,CASSLAQGYDGYTF
TRBV4-3,TRBJ1-4,-,-,TGCGCCAGCAGCCAAGTGATCAGGGCAGGCGGGTCTACTAATGAAAAACTGTTTTTT,CASSQVIRAGGSTNEKLFF
TRBV5-1,TRBJ2-7,-,-,TGCGCCAGCAGCTTAAGCGGGGGGACAGGGCCACCCTACGAGCAGTACTTC,CASSLSGGTGPPYEQYF